This is a list of T cell receptor beta chains from one sample in a study of beta chain features in type 1 diabetes. Data came from immunoSEQ multiplex PCR; TCRdb stores just in-frame clones and leaves some out. Of about 710,000 clones listed, roughly an eighth are singletons. What was sequenced was naive CD4+ T cells from blood. The receptors originated from a young man with type 1 diabetes. Both conserved end residues are part of each CDR3.

14 | TRBV5-4 | CASNGQGAVYGYTF
15 | TRBV7-9 | CASSPRQGENTEAFF
14 | TRBV14 | CASSQAGPRVGQYF
16 | TRBV4-2 | CASSHGLAAWGETQYF
14 | TRBV16 | CASSQSTVGTEQFF
18 | TRBV7-6 | CASSLWASGSSDYNEQFF
13 | TRBV9 | CASSVASQETQYF
17 | TRBV11-1 | CASSLESRGGSYNEQFF
15 | TRBV2 | CASSAVVIAGNEQFF
16 | TRBV9 | CASSVVGWTGGNEQFF
16 | TRBV18 | CASSPPGSGSEYEQYF
13 | TRBV6-5 | CASRQGGNEKLFF
16 | TRBV6-6 | CASSYSTAGSHYGYTF
13 | TRBV30 | CAWSPGLQGGYTF
18 | TRBV9 | CASSVGEQTTLAKNIQYF
15 | TRBV7-9 | CASSSWTGRLDTIYF
14 | TRBV15 | CATSRDLNGYEQYF
14 | TRBV12-5 | CASGQGGAFETQYF
15 | TRBV18 | CASSPGLAGAYEQYF
15 | TRBV7-9 | CASSLGQNSIYEQYF
14 | TRBV15 | CATSRAVGHGGYTF
16 | TRBV18 | CASSPLPGRDPYEQYF
14 | TRBV7-2 | CASSLVQAHYGYTF
15 | TRBV9 | CASSVAGGFSYEQYF
16 | TRBV28 | CASSLPTGPFSYEQYF
13 | TRBV5-1 | CASSMDSSYEQYF
15 | TRBV9 | CASSVEAGWEEKLFF
14 | TRBV19 | CASSIERSTDTQYF
12 | TRBV5-4 | CASSPGHFGWFF
13 | TRBV9 | CATSPGPRETQYF
14 | TRBV27 | CASSLSLGTDTQYF
14 | TRBV29-1 | CSVEVRGPNTEAFF
15 | TRBV9 | CASSVLGQEYNEQFF
15 | TRBV5-1 | CASSKSGSSSYEQYF
18 | TRBV4-1 | CASSQDRTGYTGANVLTF
14 | TRBV15 | CATSRDWKWYEQYF
15 | TRBV29-1 | CSVLPPAGQGGGYTF
18 | TRBV9 | CASSVGTRGFVGANVLTF